This T cell receptor beta chain was profiled in a study of tumor-infiltrating lymphocytes in primary liver carcinoma. The CDR3 sequence is 15 residues long. CDR1 and CDR2 (germline): SGHAT, FQNNGV. Remarks on this clonotype: One junction end disagrees with the germline gene, perhaps due to a read error.

Synthesis of TCR beta cDNA was carried out from about 540 ng total RNA with a constant-region primer. Three nested multiplex PCR rounds of slightly modified ARM-PCR generated TCR beta libraries. Two initial PCR rounds of around 9 cycles each paired TRBV1-TRBV30 forward primers with a C-beta reverse primer. TCRdb re-called the multiplex PCR reads through MiXCR, storing one row per CDR3 protein. The table has 330,000 or so distinct CDR3 sequences, 65% seen once. Germline DNA was extracted alongside blood RNA, which was obtained from unsorted whole blood. Sequences were obtained from peripheral blood. This TCR came from a man aged 35 to 55 with primary liver carcinoma and hepatitis B virus infection. The chain recombines TRBV11-2 with TRBJ2-7; TRBD2 is a possible D gene (6 bases). Written as DNA, the CDR3 is TGTGCCAGCAGACGCCTGGTAGCGGAGACCTATGAGCAGTACTTC. Protein product: CASRRLVAETYEQYF.